The text below deals with one T cell receptor (beta chain). Its antigen is not known. Assay: immunoSEQ multiplex PCR; the TCRdb copy retains only in-frame clones and omits some. The repertoire includes 75,000 to 100,000 clones, more than 80% of them detected once, and around 5.5% sits in the top ten. This CDR3 has 17 amino acids. Looked up from germline, CDR1 is SGHTA and CDR2 is FQGTGA. Trimming left V 5 bases short and J 0 bases short, with 17 bases between. The sample belongs to a study of OX40 agonist ivuxolimab in advanced cancers. At the level of the study: Mean age about 60 years, range about 23 to 79; about 81% male.

Study outcomes and limitations: CD8+ T cells averaged more expanded clones than CD4+. Certain nonresponders likewise exhibited a low normalized T-cell clonal expansion.

A history of autoimmune disease or systemic immunosuppression excluded patients. The sample was CD4+ or CD8+ T cells sorted from blood, taken in a trial of the OX40 agonist ivuxolimab. The source is an adult with an advanced solid tumor such as melanoma, head and neck, liver or kidney cancer. The chain has TRBV7-3 and TRBJ2-1, with a tentative D call TRBD2 (6 bases). CDR3 loop: CASSPLGGGYSYNEQFF. The CDR3 DNA follows: TGTGCCAGCAGCCCCTTGGGTGGGGGGTACTCCTACAATGAGCAGTTCTTC.